A selection of T cell receptor beta chains follows, all from one sample in a study of T cell responses to AZD1222 COVID-19 vaccine. Produced via immunoSEQ multiplex PCR; TCRdb's table is partial and in-frame only. This table has under 85,000 clones, about nine tenths appearing once. The sample here was peripheral blood, taken 28 days after the second AZD1222 dose. Receptor source: an adult who received the AZD1222 COVID-19 vaccine. CDR3s include the opening cysteine and the closing phenylalanine or tryptophan. The D gene is left open where the match is weak. Size tells how often a clone was seen (once, few, many) or the class of an expanded clone, and some rows leave it out.

cdr3_length j_call v_call d_call clone_size cdr3_nt cdr3_aa
14 TRBJ2-5 TRBV28 TRBD1 . TGTGCCAGCAGTCGGACAGGGGCGCGGGAGACCCAGTACTTC CASSRTGARETQYF
13 TRBJ1-2 TRBV12-3/TRBV12-4 . . TGTGCCAGCAGTCCGGACCCGGGTAGGGGCTACACCTTC CASSPDPGRGYTF
12 TRBJ1-2 TRBV12-3/TRBV12-4 . . TGTGCCAGCAGATTGACAGCGGAAGGATACACCTTC CASRLTAEGYTF
17 TRBJ2-3 TRBV30 TRBD2 . TGTGCCTGGAGTGTCTGGCCCTCGCGGGAGCCCACAGATACGCAGTATTTT CAWSVWPSREPTDTQYF
13 TRBJ2-5 TRBV30 TRBD2 . TGTGCCTGGAGGGGCCGCGGGGGAGAGACCCAGTACTTC CAWRGRGGETQYF
16 TRBJ1-2 TRBV9 TRBD1 . TGTGCCAGCAGCGGGCCCTGGGGAGGGGGCGATAATGGCTACACCTTC CASSGPWGGGDNGYTF
17 TRBJ1-4 TRBV5-1 . . TGCGCCAGCAGCTTGGATCCGGGGAGCACGGCTAATGAAAAACTGTTTTTT CASSLDPGSTANEKLFF
16 TRBJ2-1 TRBV5-4 TRBD2 . TGTGCCAGCAGCTTGGGACTAGCGGTTCTTGACAATGAGCAGTTCTTC CASSLGLAVLDNEQFF
15 TRBJ1-1 TRBV28 TRBD1 . TGTGCCAGCAGTTTACCGGGACAGTCGAGACCTGAAGCTTTCTTT CASSLPGQSRPEAFF
15 TRBJ2-1 TRBV4-2 . . TGTGCCAGCAGCCGCATACTGAACTCCTACAATGAGCAGTTCTTC CASSRILNSYNEQFF
13 TRBJ2-5 TRBV12-3/TRBV12-4 TRBD1 . TGTGCCAGCACCCCGGGACAGCAAGAGACCCAGTACTTC CASTPGQQETQYF
13 TRBJ2-7 TRBV7-6 . . TGTGCCAGCAGCTTGTGGCAGGCTGAGGAGCAGTACTTC CASSLWQAEEQYF
15 TRBJ1-1 TRBV7-3 . . TGTGCCAGCAGCCCTCAGACGATCATGAACACTGAAGCTTTCTTT CASSPQTIMNTEAFF
16 TRBJ2-7 TRBV5-1 TRBD2 once TGCGCCAGCAGCTTGGCGCCTAGCGGGGGATCCTACGAGCAGTACTTC CASSLAPSGGSYEQYF
11 TRBJ2-7 TRBV6-6 . . TGTGCCAGCAGTTCCATCTACGAGCAGTACTTC CASSSIYEQYF
15 TRBJ2-3 TRBV28 . . TGTGCCAGCAGTCCACCGGTGGGGCACACAGATACGCAGTATTTT CASSPPVGHTDTQYF
13 TRBJ2-7 TRBV7-2 . . TGTGCCAGCAGCGACAATGGCGGGGACGAGCAGTACTTC CASSDNGGDEQYF
11 TRBJ1-2 TRBV30 . few TGTGCCTGGAACGTGGGGGGTGGCTACACCTTC CAWNVGGGYTF
11 TRBJ2-7 TRBV27 . . TGTGCCAGCAGTCCCTACTACGAGCAGTACTTC CASSPYYEQYF
15 TRBJ1-2 TRBV9 . . TGTGCCAGCAGCGTAGGGGACGGTGGTAACTATGGCTACACCTTC CASSVGDGGNYGYTF
12 TRBJ2-1 TRBV5-1 . . TGCGCCAGCAGCTTGGGCTCGCATGAGCAGTTCTTC CASSLGSHEQFF
13 TRBJ1-4 TRBV7-9 . once TGTGCCAGCAGCTTAGAAACAAGGGGAAAACTGTTTTTT CASSLETRGKLFF
16 TRBJ2-1 TRBV5-1 TRBD1 . TGCGCCAGCAGCTCTCCCCCGGGACAGGGGATCGATGAGCAGTTCTTC CASSSPPGQGIDEQFF
14 TRBJ2-5 TRBV7-2 . . TGTGCCAGCAGCTTAATAGGGGGACGAGAGACCCAGTACTTC CASSLIGGRETQYF
14 TRBJ1-2 TRBV5-5 . . TGTGCCAGCAGCTTGGCCAGGGGCCATCATGGCTACACCTTC CASSLARGHHGYTF
21 TRBJ2-7 TRBV4-3 . . TGCGCCAGCAGCCAAGAGAATGTGCGGGCGGACTATCACACCCTGCCCTACGAGCAGTACTTC CASSQENVRADYHTLPYEQYF
13 TRBJ1-2 TRBV12-3/TRBV12-4 TRBD1 . TGTGCCAGCAGTCCGGACAGGGGGTATGGCTACACCTTC CASSPDRGYGYTF
15 TRBJ1-4 TRBV5-6 . . TGTGCCAGCAGCTTGGACAGGGTTGGAGTCGAAAAACTGTTTTTT CASSLDRVGVEKLFF
13 TRBJ2-3 TRBV19 . . TGTGCCAGTAGTAAGGAGTGGGAGGATACGCAGTATTTT CASSKEWEDTQYF
13 TRBJ2-5 TRBV29-1 . . TGCAGCGTCTCCGGTCGAGGGGGAGAGACCCAGTACTTC CSVSGRGGETQYF
12 TRBJ1-1 TRBV30 . . TGTGCCTGGAGATCCGACTCCACTGAAGCTTTCTTT CAWRSDSTEAFF
15 TRBJ2-3 TRBV6-5 TRBD2 . TGTGCCAGCATTCTAACTAGCGGATACACAGATACGCAGTATTTT CASILTSGYTDTQYF
13 TRBJ1-1 TRBV5-1 . . TGCGCCAGCAGCTCTCGACGGTACACTGAAGCTTTCTTT CASSSRRYTEAFF
13 TRBJ1-2 TRBV12-3/TRBV12-4 . . TGTGCCAGCAGTTTAGGAACAGACTATGGCTACACCTTC CASSLGTDYGYTF
16 TRBJ1-5 TRBV7-9 . . TGTGCCAGCAGACGCGCCAACAGTCTTAGCAATCAGCCCCAGCATTTT CASRRANSLSNQPQHF
17 TRBJ2-5 TRBV3-1/TRBV3-2 TRBD2 . TGTGCCAGCAGCCAAGGTGGCGGGAGTTATGGGATGGAGACCCAGTACTTC CASSQGGGSYGMETQYF
14 TRBJ1-2 TRBV6-1 . . TGTGCCAGCAGTGAAGTAATCTCCAGTTATGGCTACACCTTC CASSEVISSYGYTF
13 TRBJ1-5 TRBV7-3 . once TGTGCCAGCAGCTTAACGTCGAGTCAGCCCCAGCATTTT CASSLTSSQPQHF
13 TRBJ2-1 TRBV28 TRBD2 . TGTGCCAGCATCTGGGCGGGAGGCGGTGAGCAGTTCTTC CASIWAGGGEQFF
14 TRBJ1-1 TRBV5-1 . . TGCGCCAGCAGCTCCGGGACATCGAACACTGAAGCTTTCTTT CASSSGTSNTEAFF
11 TRBJ1-1 TRBV12-3/TRBV12-4 . . TGTGCCAGCACCTTTTTCACTGAAGCTTTCTTT CASTFFTEAFF
14 TRBJ1-5 TRBV5-1 . . TGCGCCAGCAGCTTTTCAGGGGAAAATCAGCCCCAGCATTTT CASSFSGENQPQHF
15 TRBJ2-5 TRBV11-1 . . TGTGCCAGCAGCTTGGGCGACAGGACCCAAGAGACCCAGTACTTC CASSLGDRTQETQYF
14 TRBJ1-5 TRBV5-1 TRBD1 . TGCGCCAGCAGCCCGGGACAGAACAATCAGCCCCAGCATTTT CASSPGQNNQPQHF
12 TRBJ1-1 TRBV7-2 TRBD1 once TGTGCCAGCAGCTCGAGGACAGGGAAGGCTTTCTTT CASSSRTGKAFF
11 TRBJ2-1 TRBV7-9 TRBD1 . TGTGCCACCAGGGGGCTCAATGAGCAGTTCTTC CATRGLNEQFF